This T cell receptor beta chain was sequenced in a study of vaccination effects on CD4 cells after COVID-19. Clones were read by immunoSEQ multiplex PCR, and TCRdb kept only the in-frame ones, dropping some. The sample consists of more than 12,000 clones, about 72% of them appearing once. Pools of viral peptides were used by the ViraFEST assay to expand antigen-specific CD4+ T cells ahead of sequencing. Having been cultured for around nine days, the cells underwent CD4+ T cell isolation. Vaccine administered to participants consisted of two doses of either BNT162b2 or mRNA-1273. Each vaccine recipient was nucleocapsid antibody negative and had no prior SARS-CoV-2 infection. Cultures used around 1.8 million PBMC per well, 9.5 to 10 IU/ml IL-2 and roughly 10 ug/ml peptides. A word on this clone: Its antigen is not identified.

V was cut by 7 bases and J by 4 bases, with 26 bases left in between. This CDR3 has 17 residues. From germline, CDR1 is MNHEY and CDR2 SMNVEV (reference sequence). The chain combines TRBV27 with TRBJ2-7; perhaps TRBD2 as D (6 bases). The TCR originated in a human donor who received a COVID-19 vaccine. The sequenced sample was CD4+ T cells from PBMCs cultured with SARS-CoV-2 spike peptides, obtained after COVID-19 vaccination. The CDR3 reads CASTSFAPGLPGYEQYF. CDR3 DNA sequence: TGTGCCAGCACTTCCTTTGCGCCGGGACTGCCAGGGTACGAGCAGTACTTC.